The present T cell receptor beta chain was sequenced within a study of blood T cell repertoires in COVID-19. Produced via immunoSEQ multiplex PCR; TCRdb's table is partial and in-frame only. The sample lists around 300,000 clones, around 86% seen once, with roughly 2.2% in the top ten. Germline V gives CDR1 LGHDT, CDR2 YNNKEL (reference sequence). The CDR3 has 17 amino acids. Trimming took 4 bases from V and 9 from J; bases not matched to a gene: 14. The receptor's source is a man aged 50 to 60 with acute or convalescent COVID-19. The sequenced material came from peripheral blood. The V gene is TRBV3-1 (or the pseudogene TRBV3-2), the J gene TRBJ2-3, with 12 bases aligning to TRBD2. The CDR3 nucleotides read TGTGCCAGCAGCCCGATGAGTTCTAGCGGGGGGGCCGTCACGCAGTATTTT. It yields the protein CASSPMSSSGGAVTQYF.